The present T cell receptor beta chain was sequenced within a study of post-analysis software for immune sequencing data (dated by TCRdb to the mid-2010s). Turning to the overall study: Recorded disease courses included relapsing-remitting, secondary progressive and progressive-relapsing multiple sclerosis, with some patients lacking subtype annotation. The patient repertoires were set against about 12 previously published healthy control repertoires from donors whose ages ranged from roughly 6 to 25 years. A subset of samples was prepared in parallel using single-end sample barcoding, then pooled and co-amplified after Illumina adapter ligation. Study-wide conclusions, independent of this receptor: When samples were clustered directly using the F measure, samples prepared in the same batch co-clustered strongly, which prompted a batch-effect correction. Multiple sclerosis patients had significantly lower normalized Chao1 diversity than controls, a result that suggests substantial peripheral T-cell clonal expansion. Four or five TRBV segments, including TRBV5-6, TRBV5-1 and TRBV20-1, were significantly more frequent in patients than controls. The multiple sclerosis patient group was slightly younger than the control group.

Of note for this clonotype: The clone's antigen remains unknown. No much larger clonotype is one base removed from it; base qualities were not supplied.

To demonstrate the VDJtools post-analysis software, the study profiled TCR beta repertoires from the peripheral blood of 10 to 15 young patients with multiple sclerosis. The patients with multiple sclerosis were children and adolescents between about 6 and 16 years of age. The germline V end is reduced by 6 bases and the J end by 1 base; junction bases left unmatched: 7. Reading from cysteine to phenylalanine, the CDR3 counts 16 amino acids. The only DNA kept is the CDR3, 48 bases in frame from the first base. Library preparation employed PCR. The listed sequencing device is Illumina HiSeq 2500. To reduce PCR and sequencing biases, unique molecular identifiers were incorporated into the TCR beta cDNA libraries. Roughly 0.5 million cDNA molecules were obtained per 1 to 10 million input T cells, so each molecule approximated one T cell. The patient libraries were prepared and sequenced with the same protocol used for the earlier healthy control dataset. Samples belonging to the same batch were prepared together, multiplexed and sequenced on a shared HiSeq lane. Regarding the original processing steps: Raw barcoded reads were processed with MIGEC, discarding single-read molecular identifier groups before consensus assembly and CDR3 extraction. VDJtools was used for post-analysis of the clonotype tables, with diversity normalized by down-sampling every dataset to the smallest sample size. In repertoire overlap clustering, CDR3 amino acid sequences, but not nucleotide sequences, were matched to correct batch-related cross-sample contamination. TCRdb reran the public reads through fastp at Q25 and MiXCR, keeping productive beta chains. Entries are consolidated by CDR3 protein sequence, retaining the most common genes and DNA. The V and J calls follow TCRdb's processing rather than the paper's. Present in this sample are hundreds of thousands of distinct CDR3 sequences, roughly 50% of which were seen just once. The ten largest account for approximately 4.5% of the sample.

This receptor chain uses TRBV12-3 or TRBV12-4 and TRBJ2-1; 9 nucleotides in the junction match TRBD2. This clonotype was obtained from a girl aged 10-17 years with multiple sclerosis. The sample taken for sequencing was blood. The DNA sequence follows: TGTGCCAGCAGCTCCGGACTAGCGTCATCCTACAATGAGCAGTTCTTC. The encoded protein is CASSSGLASSYNEQFF.